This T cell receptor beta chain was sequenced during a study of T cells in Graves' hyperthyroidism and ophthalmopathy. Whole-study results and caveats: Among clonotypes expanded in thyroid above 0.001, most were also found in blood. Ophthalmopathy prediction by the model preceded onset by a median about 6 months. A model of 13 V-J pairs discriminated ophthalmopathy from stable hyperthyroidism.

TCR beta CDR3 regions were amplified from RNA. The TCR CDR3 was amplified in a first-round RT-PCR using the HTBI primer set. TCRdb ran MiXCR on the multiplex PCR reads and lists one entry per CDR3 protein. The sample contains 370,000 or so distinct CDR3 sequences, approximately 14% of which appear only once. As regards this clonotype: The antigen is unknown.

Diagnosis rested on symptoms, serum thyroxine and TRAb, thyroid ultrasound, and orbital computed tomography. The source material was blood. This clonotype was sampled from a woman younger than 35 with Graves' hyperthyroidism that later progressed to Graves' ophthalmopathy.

CDR3 loop: CASNRQGQPQHF. CDR3 DNA sequence: TGTGCCAGCAACCGTCAGGGGCAGCCCCAGCATTTT. V gene TRBV6-2 or TRBV6-3 combines with J gene TRBJ1-5; TRBD1 is a possible D gene (6 bases). The CDR3 consists of 12 residues. Trimming took off 7 bases at V and 7 bases at J, with 11 bases between the two ends. Germline V gene data show CDR1 as MNHEY and CDR2 as SVGEGT.